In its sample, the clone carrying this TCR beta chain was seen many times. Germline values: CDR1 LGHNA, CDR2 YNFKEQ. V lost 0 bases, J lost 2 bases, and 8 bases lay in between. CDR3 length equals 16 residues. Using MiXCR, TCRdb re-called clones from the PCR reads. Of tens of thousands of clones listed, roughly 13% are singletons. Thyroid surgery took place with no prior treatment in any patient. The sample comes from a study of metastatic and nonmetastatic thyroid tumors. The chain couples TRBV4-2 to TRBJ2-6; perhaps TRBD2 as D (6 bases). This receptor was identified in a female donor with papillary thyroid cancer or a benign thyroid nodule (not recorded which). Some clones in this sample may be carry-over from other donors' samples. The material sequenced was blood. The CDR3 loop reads CASSQDSGTGANVLTF. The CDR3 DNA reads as TGTGCCAGCAGCCAAGATAGCGGAACTGGGGCCAACGTCCTGACTTTC.